This TCR beta chain was recovered during a study of regulatory T cells (dated by TCRdb to the late 2010s). In the study overall: The study compared T-cell receptor beta repertoires of sorted regulatory, conventional CD4+ and CD8+ T cells in CD3G-deficient patients with those in healthy controls. General conclusions and limits of the study: Hydrophobic residues at CDR3 positions 6 and 7 were enriched in conventional CD4+ T cells from CD3G-deficient patients, which suggests more self-reactive specificities. Patient repertoires showed restricted unique TRB V-J pairs and skewed V and J gene usage, most marked in regulatory T cells.

In the multiplex PCR, 52 forward TRBV primers and 13 reverse TRBJ primers were used, and assay-based and computational corrections were applied for amplification bias. Within the immunoSEQ assay, multiplex PCR amplified rearranged TRB loci from genomic DNA. An Illumina HiSeq platform was used to sequence the TRB amplicons. The paper's data handling went like this. Custom algorithms error-filtered the raw sequences and aligned the raw sequences to reference gene sequences, after which the immunoSEQ online tools were used for analysis. Frequencies of productive and nonproductive TRB rearrangements were evaluated among both unique and total sequences. Assessment of potential self-reactivity relied on the hydrophobicity of positions 6 and 7 in the TRB CDR3, along with their amino acid composition. For group comparisons, t tests, Mann-Whitney tests or two-way ANOVA were performed in Prism software. TCRdb took this table from immuneACCESS and kept in-frame rearrangements with V and J called. Such tables lack part of the clones; where checked against another copy, unresolved V genes explain under half of the gap, and the rest is unexplained. That table supplies the V and J calls and clone size; D and trimming were determined from the DNA. Present in this sample are around 17,000 clones, around 80% of which were seen just once. The ten largest clones add up to about 8% of the sample.

The CDR3 goes from the cysteine to the phenylalanine over 14 residues. The entry retains the CDR3 DNA only, 42 bases that are in frame from base 1. The germline V gene supplies CDR1 KGHSH and CDR2 LQKENI. V is shortened by 4 bases, J by 5 bases, and the region joining them spans 11 bases. Worth noting for this clone: There is no known antigen for this receptor. The record has no base qualities; no much larger clone is one base away.

All CD3G-deficient patients had evidence of autoimmunity, which was more severe in two of the patients. Patients were tested at ages ranging from 2 to 39 years, and reduced naive and increased memory CD4+ and CD8+ T-cell proportions were found in the patients. CD4+ cells were FACS-sorted into CD25-high CD127-low regulatory T cells and CD25-low CD127-high conventional CD4+ T cells. Five or six individuals with CD3G deficiency made up the patient group. Patient samples and clinical data came from an international physician network spanning the United States, Europe and Asia. Peripheral blood mononuclear cells were isolated by Ficoll density separation.

The sequence came from a person aged 30 to 39 with CD3G deficiency. The chain links TRBV18 with TRBJ1-4, with the D gene not clear enough to name. Sample: conventional CD4+ T cells sorted from blood. The CDR3 sequence is CASSRTGVNEKLFF. The DNA sequence is TGTGCCAGCTCACGGACGGGTGTAAATGAAAAACTGTTTTTT.